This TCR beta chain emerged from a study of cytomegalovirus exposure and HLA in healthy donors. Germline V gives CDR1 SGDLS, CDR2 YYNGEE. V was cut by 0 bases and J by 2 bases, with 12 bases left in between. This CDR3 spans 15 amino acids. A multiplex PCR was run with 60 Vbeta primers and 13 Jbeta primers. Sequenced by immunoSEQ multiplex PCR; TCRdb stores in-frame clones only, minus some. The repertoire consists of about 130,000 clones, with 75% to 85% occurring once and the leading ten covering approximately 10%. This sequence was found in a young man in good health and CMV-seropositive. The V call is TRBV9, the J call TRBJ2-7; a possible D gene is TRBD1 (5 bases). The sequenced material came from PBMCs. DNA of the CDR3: TGTGCCAGCAGCGTAGATGAAGGGGTCACCTACGAGCAGTACTTC. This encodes CASSVDEGVTYEQYF.